Below, 31 T cell receptor beta chains from the same sample are listed, as sequenced in a study of graft-versus-host responses after intestinal transplantation. Their antigen targets remain unknown. Some clones are missing from TCRdb's copy, which holds only in-frame ones; the method was immunoSEQ multiplex PCR. Here the sample spans approximately 78,000 clones, around 87% being singletons. The starting material was unstimulated CD8+ T cells sorted from spleen or lymph node cells, obtained before transplant. The receptors stem from a human donor who was the organ donor for an intestinal transplant.

This chain joins TRBV19 and TRBJ2-7; D gene unclear. Germline V CDR1 and CDR2: LNHDA, SQIVND (reference sequence). The CDR3 extends over 12 amino acids. V lost 1 base and J 6 bases, leaving 7 bases between the germline ends. The CDR3 reads CASSIVRGEQYF. The CDR3 DNA reads TGTGCCAGTAGTATAGTGCGTGGCGAGCAGTACTTC.

The V and J genes are TRBV9 and TRBJ2-5, with 7 bases lining up with TRBD2. Germline CDR1 and CDR2: SGDLS and YYNGEE. Trimming at V came to 3 bases and at J to 2 bases, leaving 4 bases not matched to a gene. The CDR3 has 14 residues. CDR3 region: CASSALGGQETQYF. The CDR3 bases are TGTGCCAGCAGCGCCCTCGGGGGGCAAGAGACCCAGTACTTC. Variable domain in full (rest from reference TRBV9 and TRBJ2-5): DSGVTQTPKHLITATGQRVTLRCSPRSGDLSVYWYQQSLDQGLQFLIQYYNGEERAKGNILERFSAQQFPDLHSELNLSSLELGDSALYFCASSALGGQETQYFGPGTRLLVL.

The chain joins TRBV5-4 to TRBJ2-7, with D tentatively TRBD1 (5 bases). The V and J ends lost 0 bases and 3 bases respectively, with 10 bases between them. There are 14 residues in the CDR3. Germline CDR1 SGHNT, CDR2 YYREEE (reference sequence). The CDR3 sequence is CASSLEYTGYEQYF. CDR3 sequence (DNA): TGTGCCAGCAGCTTGGAATATACAGGCTACGAGCAGTACTTC.

CDR3 bases: TGTGCCAGCAGCTTAGAGAGGTCTGGTGGCGGTAAAAACATTCAGTACTTC. Translation gives CASSLERSGGGKNIQYF. The chain has TRBV11-2 and TRBJ2-4; no firm D call. The CDR3 consists of 17 residues. CDR1 is SGHAT and CDR2 is FQNNGV in the germline V gene. Trimming cost V 0 bases and J 4 bases, with 16 bases left between them.

CDR3 DNA: TGTGCCAGCAGTTTATTCAGGGGTGGTGGCTACACCTTC. As protein: CASSLFRGGGYTF. V is TRBV28 and J is TRBJ1-2, with D tentatively TRBD1 (6 bases). The V gene's germline CDR1 is MDHEN and CDR2 SYDVKM. Trimming stripped 1 base from V and 7 bases from J, with 10 bases between. CDR3 size: 13 residues.

The gene calls are TRBV4-1 and TRBJ1-3; possibly TRBD1 for D (5 bases). There are 16 residues in the CDR3. Trimming removed 4 bases from V and 4 bases from J, with 17 bases in between. CDR1 and CDR2 (germline): MGHRA, YSYEKL. CDR3 nucleotide sequence: TGCGCCAGCAGCCTCGACCCAGGGTTCGCGGGAAACACCATATATTTT. Translating it yields CASSLDPGFAGNTIYF.

The rearrangement joins TRBV7-2 to TRBJ1-1, with no clear D. This CDR3 has 15 residues. The V end lost 0 bases, the J end lost 3 bases, and 11 bases lay between the germline ends. Germline assignment: CDR1 SGHTA and CDR2 FQGNSA. CDR3 protein: CASSLALGLDTEAFF. The CDR3 DNA is TGTGCCAGCAGCTTAGCGCTTGGTCTGGACACTGAAGCTTTCTTT.

The chain has TRBV6-6 and TRBJ2-1; 8 bases are a match to TRBD2. Germline CDR1 MNHNY, CDR2 SVGAGI (reference sequence). The CDR3 is 15 amino acids. Trimming cost V 6 bases and J 3 bases; bases outside gene matches: 7. The CDR3 is CASSPRGGLYNEQFF. The CDR3 coding sequence is TGTGCCAGCAGCCCCCGCGGGGGGCTCTACAATGAGCAGTTCTTC.

In this sample, this clone turned up once. The chain's CDR3 is CASSLDLWTGDSQYF. DNA for the CDR3: TGTGCCAGCAGCTTGGACCTTTGGACAGGGGACTCCCAGTACTTC. The V call is TRBV5-6, the J call TRBJ2-5; 9 bases map to TRBD1. V was clipped by 0 bases and J by 9 bases; unmatched bases: 9. The length of the CDR3 is 15 residues. Germline values: CDR1 SGHDT, CDR2 YYEEEE.

This clone has a handful of counts. The chain uses TRBV27 and TRBJ1-3; perhaps TRBD1 as D (6 bases). The germline CDR1 and CDR2 sequences are MNHEY and SMNVEV (reference sequence). CDR3 size: 15 residues. V was shortened by 5 bases and J by 4 bases, with 15 bases between the two germline ends. CDR3 DNA sequence: TGTGCCAGCAGTCACCTACAGGGAGCAGGAAACACCATATATTTT. It is translated as CASSHLQGAGNTIYF.

This sequence joins TRBV6-4 and TRBJ2-6; D possibly corresponds to TRBD1 (5 bases). This CDR3 comprises 16 residues. Germline V lookup: CDR1 MRHNA, CDR2 SNTAGT. The V gene lost 2 bases and the J gene lost 3 bases, with 11 bases spanning the gap. CDR3 nucleotide sequence: TGTGCCAGCAGTGACCTAGGGGCTGGTGGGGCCAACGTCCTGACTTTC. Translation: CASSDLGAGGANVLTF.

The rearrangement uses TRBV14 and TRBJ1-5; D remains unclear. The CDR3 contains 15 residues. Germline V lookup: CDR1 SGHDN, CDR2 FVKESK. The V gene lost 0 bases and the J gene lost 7 bases, with 13 bases spanning the gap. CDR3 loop: CASSQERIRRQPQHF. CDR3 nucleotide sequence: TGTGCCAGCAGCCAAGAAAGGATTAGACGGCAGCCCCAGCATTTT.

The chain employs TRBV28 and TRBJ2-3; D possibly matches TRBD1 or TRBD2 (5 bases each). Germline assignment: CDR1 MDHEN and CDR2 SYDVKM. V lost 1 base and J lost 2, with 16 bases in between. The CDR3 contains 17 residues. In DNA, the CDR3 is TGTGCCAGCAGTTTATTAGGGGACGGAATATACACAGATACGCAGTATTTT. The encoded protein is CASSLLGDGIYTDTQYF.

This clone was counted once. V gene TRBV4-1 combines with J gene TRBJ1-2; D is possibly TRBD1 (5 bases). Trimming took off 0 bases at V and 4 bases at J, with 9 bases between the two ends. The germline V gene encodes CDR1 MGHRA and CDR2 YSYEKL. The CDR3 contains 14 residues. The CDR3 nucleotides read TGCGCCAGCAGCCAAGAAGGGGACTTCTATGGCTACACCTTC. Translating gives CASSQEGDFYGYTF.

This chain links TRBV4-1 with TRBJ1-3; D not certain. The CDR3 contains 14 residues. V was cut by 1 base and J by 4 bases, with 8 bases left in between. Germline V gene data show CDR1 as MGHRA and CDR2 as YSYEKL. The CDR3 sequence is CASSQAGGGNTIYF. The CDR3 nucleotides are TGCGCCAGCAGCCAAGCGGGCGGGGGAAACACCATATATTTT.

The chain uses TRBV7-9 and TRBJ2-4; D unresolved. The germline gives CDR1 SEHNR, CDR2 FQNEAQ (reference sequence). Between the trimmed V and J ends, which lost 5 bases and 4 bases, there was a span of 9 bases. The CDR3 is 13 residues long. This chain's CDR3 is CASSGETKNIQYF. DNA for the CDR3: TGTGCCAGCAGCGGCGAAACAAAAAACATTCAGTACTTC.

This clone was detected only once. The CDR3 sequence: CAWTAPIAGKTDTQYF. Here the CDR3 DNA reads TGTGCCTGGACTGCCCCTATAGCGGGGAAGACAGATACGCAGTATTTT. This chain links TRBV30 with TRBJ2-3; 8 nucleotides line up with TRBD2. CDR1 and CDR2 (germline): GTSNPN, SVGIG (reference sequence). CDR3 length: 16 amino acids. V was clipped by 4 bases and J by 3 bases; unmatched bases: 12.

The CDR3 protein is CASSLGGGRYTF. The CDR3 DNA reads TGTGCCAGCAGTCTCGGGGGCGGGAGGTACACCTTC. The chain recombines TRBV28 with TRBJ1-2; TRBD1 is a possible D gene (6 bases). Germline CDR1 is MDHEN and CDR2 is SYDVKM. This CDR3 region has 12 residues. V shed 5 bases and J shed 11 bases, with 15 bases lying between them.

This rearrangement joins TRBV5-6 to TRBJ2-3; D remains ambiguous. CDR1 is SGHDT, CDR2 YYEEEE, per germline. Trimming left V 0 bases short and J 3 bases short, with 8 bases between. The CDR3 runs 14 residues. Here the CDR3 DNA reads TGTGCCAGCAGCTTGGAGGGATCTACAGATACGCAGTATTTT. Translation gives CASSLEGSTDTQYF. Full variable domain (outside the CDR3, taken from reference TRBV5-6 and TRBJ2-3): DAGVTQSPTHLIKTRGQQVTLRCSPKSGHDTVSWYQQALGQGPQFIFQYYEEEERQRGNFPDRFSGHQFPNYSSELNVNALLLGDSALYLCASSLEGSTDTQYFGPGTRLTVL.

The chain is built from TRBV29-1 and TRBJ1-1, with D uncertain. The V end lost 5 bases, the J end lost 11 bases, and 15 bases lay between the germline ends. The CDR3 is 11 residues long. Germline V gene sequence: CDR1 SQVTM, CDR2 ANQGSEA. The CDR3 DNA is TGCAGCGTTCCCAGTACCTTGGGGGCTTTCTTT. As protein: CSVPSTLGAFF. The full variable domain, with the rest looked up from reference TRBV29-1 and TRBJ1-1, is SAVISQKPSRDICQRGTSLTIQCQVDSQVTMMFWYRQQPGQSLTLIATANQGSEATYESGFVIDKFPISRPNLTFSTLTVSNMSPEDSSIYLCSVPSTLGAFFGQGTRLTVV.

The chain has TRBV29-1 and TRBJ2-6; either TRBD1 or TRBD2 may fit D (5 bases each). The CDR3 has 15 amino acids. V lost 7 bases to trimming and J lost 4 bases, with 17 bases between them. The V gene's germline CDR1 is SQVTM and CDR2 ANQGSEA. DNA for the CDR3: TGCAGCGCCAAGCTGGGGGAGTCAGGGGCCAACGTCCTGACTTTC. The encoded protein is CSAKLGESGANVLTF.

The rearrangement uses TRBV7-6 and TRBJ2-7; a weak D match, TRBD2 (6 bases). The CDR3 has 15 residues. Germline V gives CDR1 SGHVS, CDR2 FNYEAQ. The V end lost 0 bases, the J end lost 4 bases, and 13 bases lay between the germline ends. As DNA, the CDR3 is TGTGCCAGCAGCTTAGCCGCGACTAGTATGTACGAGCAGTACTTC. Protein product: CASSLAATSMYEQYF.

This clone was counted many times. The chain joins TRBV18 to TRBJ1-2, with unresolved D. CDR1 is KGHSH and CDR2 is LQKENI in the germline V gene. The CDR3 totals 13 residues. Deletions cut 0 bases from V and 8 bases from J, with 10 bases between. CDR3 sequence reads: CASSPPLSEGYTF. CDR3 nucleotide sequence: TGTGCCAGCTCACCACCTCTCTCGGAGGGCTACACCTTC.

CDR3 sequence reads: CASSFPGTGLNIQYF. CDR3 coding DNA: TGTGCCAGCAGCTTCCCCGGGACAGGTTTAAACATTCAGTACTTC. This chain joins TRBV7-2 and TRBJ2-4, with 8 bases lining up with TRBD1. CDR3 length equals 15 residues. The germline gives CDR1 SGHTA, CDR2 FQGNSA. V was pared by 3 bases and J by 6 bases, with 7 bases of the junction left unmatched.

This sequence joins TRBV5-6 and TRBJ2-3; the match to TRBD2 covers 9 bases. Trimming took 4 bases from V and 2 from J; bases not matched to a gene: 8. The CDR3 has 16 amino acids. CDR1 is SGHDT, CDR2 YYEEEE, per germline. The CDR3 sequence is CASSVSSGAATDTQYF. The CDR3 nucleotides are TGTGCCAGCAGCGTCTCTAGCGGGGCGGCCACAGATACGCAGTATTTT.

The gene calls are TRBV4-1 and TRBJ1-1; tentative D call: TRBD1 (6 bases). The CDR3 loop spans 14 amino acids. Looked up from germline, CDR1 is MGHRA and CDR2 is YSYEKL. Trimming left V 1 base short and J 7 bases short, with 13 bases between. DNA for the CDR3: TGCGCCAGCAGCCAAGGGGGGGCGCGACTTGAAGCTTTCTTT. It codes for CASSQGGARLEAFF.

The chain is built from TRBV4-1 and TRBJ1-1, with TRBD1 identical over 10 bases. Germline assignment: CDR1 MGHRA and CDR2 YSYEKL. Losses at the gene ends were 5 bases for V and 11 bases for J; bases not matched to a gene: 5. This CDR3 is built from 12 residues. The CDR3 region has the DNA TGCGCCAGCAGCTCCCGGACAGGGGGGGCTTTCTTT. It codes for CASSSRTGGAFF.

This chain joins TRBV7-6 and TRBJ1-5, with 11 bases aligning to TRBD1. Trimming at V came to 11 bases and at J to 2 bases, leaving 26 bases not matched to a gene. The CDR3 is made up of 21 amino acids. Germline V gives CDR1 SGHVS, CDR2 FNYEAQ. CDR3 loop: CAYCRPRTGGANHIRNQPQHF. The CDR3 region has the DNA TGTGCCTATTGCCGGCCCAGGACAGGGGGCGCGAATCACATTCGCAATCAGCCCCAGCATTTT.

This chain uses TRBV19 with TRBJ2-5; possibly TRBD2 for D (5 bases). Trimming took off 3 bases at V and 1 base at J, with 15 bases between the two ends. The germline V gene has CDR1 LNHDA and CDR2 SQIVND (reference sequence). The CDR3 has 16 amino acids. CDR3 sequence reads: CASSINLAMIQETQYF. In DNA, the CDR3 is TGTGCCAGTAGTATTAATCTAGCAATGATCCAAGAGACCCAGTACTTC. The full variable domain, with the rest looked up from reference TRBV19 and TRBJ2-5, is DGGITQSPKYLFRKEGQNVTLSCEQNLNHDAMYWYRQDPGQGLRLIYYSQIVNDFQKGDIAEGYSVSREKKESFPLTVTSAQKNPTAFYLCASSINLAMIQETQYFGPGTRLLVL.

This clone has only a few counts. The rearrangement uses TRBV6-5 and TRBJ2-7; possible D gene TRBD2, 5 bases. The CDR3 extends over 12 amino acids. The V end was cut by 2 bases, the J end by 7 bases, with 9 bases between. In germline, CDR1 is MNHEY, CDR2 SVGAGI. The CDR3 protein is CASSYNRLEQYF. CDR3 coding DNA: TGTGCCAGCAGTTACAATCGACTAGAGCAGTACTTC.

The V and J genes are TRBV19 and TRBJ2-3; tentatively, D is TRBD2 (6 bases). Germline CDR1 LNHDA, CDR2 SQIVND (reference sequence). The V end was cut by 0 bases, the J end by 10 bases, with 14 bases between. CDR3 size: 14 residues. The CDR3 coding sequence is TGTGCCAGTAGTATAGATATGTCGGGAGCTGCGCAGTATTTT. Translation gives CASSIDMSGAAQYF.